These 2 T cell receptor beta chains came from one sample sequenced in a study of blood T cells in healthy people across ages (dated by TCRdb to 2015 to 2017). Libraries were built with 5' RACE. The sample was run on an Illumina HiSeq 2500. A second roughly 7 to 12 cycle PCR used a sample-barcoded 5' primer and a J-beta primer mix. TCRdb itself trimmed the public reads at Q25 with fastp, ran MiXCR and retained productive beta chains. Rows are unified per CDR3 protein, each entry keeping the most common DNA and genes. This sample holds approximately 800,000 distinct CDR3 sequences; roughly 64% were observed only once. The ten biggest clones cover 20% to 25% of the sample. Material for sequencing was blood. These receptors came from a man aged 30 to 39 in good health.

This clonotype has a single count. J is TRBJ2-1 and V is TRBV7-2, with TRBD2 matching over 15 bases. The CDR3 extends over 17 amino acids. With V trimmed by 3 bases and J by 7 bases, 7 bases remained unmatched. The V gene's germline CDR1 is SGHTA and CDR2 FQGNSA. CDR3 DNA sequence: TGTGCCAGCAGCTTGCCGGGACTAGCGGGAGGTTGGAATGAGCAGTTCTTC. It yields the protein CASSLPGLAGGWNEQFF.

V and J are TRBV21-1 and TRBJ2-7; the DNA was not compared with TRBD1, the D call given in the table. TRBV21-1 is noted as a pseudogene. The CDR3 contains 14 residues. This CDR3 is CASRPGQLSYEQYF. The CDR3 DNA is TGTGCCAGCAGACCGGGACAGCTCTCCTACGAGCAGTACTTC.